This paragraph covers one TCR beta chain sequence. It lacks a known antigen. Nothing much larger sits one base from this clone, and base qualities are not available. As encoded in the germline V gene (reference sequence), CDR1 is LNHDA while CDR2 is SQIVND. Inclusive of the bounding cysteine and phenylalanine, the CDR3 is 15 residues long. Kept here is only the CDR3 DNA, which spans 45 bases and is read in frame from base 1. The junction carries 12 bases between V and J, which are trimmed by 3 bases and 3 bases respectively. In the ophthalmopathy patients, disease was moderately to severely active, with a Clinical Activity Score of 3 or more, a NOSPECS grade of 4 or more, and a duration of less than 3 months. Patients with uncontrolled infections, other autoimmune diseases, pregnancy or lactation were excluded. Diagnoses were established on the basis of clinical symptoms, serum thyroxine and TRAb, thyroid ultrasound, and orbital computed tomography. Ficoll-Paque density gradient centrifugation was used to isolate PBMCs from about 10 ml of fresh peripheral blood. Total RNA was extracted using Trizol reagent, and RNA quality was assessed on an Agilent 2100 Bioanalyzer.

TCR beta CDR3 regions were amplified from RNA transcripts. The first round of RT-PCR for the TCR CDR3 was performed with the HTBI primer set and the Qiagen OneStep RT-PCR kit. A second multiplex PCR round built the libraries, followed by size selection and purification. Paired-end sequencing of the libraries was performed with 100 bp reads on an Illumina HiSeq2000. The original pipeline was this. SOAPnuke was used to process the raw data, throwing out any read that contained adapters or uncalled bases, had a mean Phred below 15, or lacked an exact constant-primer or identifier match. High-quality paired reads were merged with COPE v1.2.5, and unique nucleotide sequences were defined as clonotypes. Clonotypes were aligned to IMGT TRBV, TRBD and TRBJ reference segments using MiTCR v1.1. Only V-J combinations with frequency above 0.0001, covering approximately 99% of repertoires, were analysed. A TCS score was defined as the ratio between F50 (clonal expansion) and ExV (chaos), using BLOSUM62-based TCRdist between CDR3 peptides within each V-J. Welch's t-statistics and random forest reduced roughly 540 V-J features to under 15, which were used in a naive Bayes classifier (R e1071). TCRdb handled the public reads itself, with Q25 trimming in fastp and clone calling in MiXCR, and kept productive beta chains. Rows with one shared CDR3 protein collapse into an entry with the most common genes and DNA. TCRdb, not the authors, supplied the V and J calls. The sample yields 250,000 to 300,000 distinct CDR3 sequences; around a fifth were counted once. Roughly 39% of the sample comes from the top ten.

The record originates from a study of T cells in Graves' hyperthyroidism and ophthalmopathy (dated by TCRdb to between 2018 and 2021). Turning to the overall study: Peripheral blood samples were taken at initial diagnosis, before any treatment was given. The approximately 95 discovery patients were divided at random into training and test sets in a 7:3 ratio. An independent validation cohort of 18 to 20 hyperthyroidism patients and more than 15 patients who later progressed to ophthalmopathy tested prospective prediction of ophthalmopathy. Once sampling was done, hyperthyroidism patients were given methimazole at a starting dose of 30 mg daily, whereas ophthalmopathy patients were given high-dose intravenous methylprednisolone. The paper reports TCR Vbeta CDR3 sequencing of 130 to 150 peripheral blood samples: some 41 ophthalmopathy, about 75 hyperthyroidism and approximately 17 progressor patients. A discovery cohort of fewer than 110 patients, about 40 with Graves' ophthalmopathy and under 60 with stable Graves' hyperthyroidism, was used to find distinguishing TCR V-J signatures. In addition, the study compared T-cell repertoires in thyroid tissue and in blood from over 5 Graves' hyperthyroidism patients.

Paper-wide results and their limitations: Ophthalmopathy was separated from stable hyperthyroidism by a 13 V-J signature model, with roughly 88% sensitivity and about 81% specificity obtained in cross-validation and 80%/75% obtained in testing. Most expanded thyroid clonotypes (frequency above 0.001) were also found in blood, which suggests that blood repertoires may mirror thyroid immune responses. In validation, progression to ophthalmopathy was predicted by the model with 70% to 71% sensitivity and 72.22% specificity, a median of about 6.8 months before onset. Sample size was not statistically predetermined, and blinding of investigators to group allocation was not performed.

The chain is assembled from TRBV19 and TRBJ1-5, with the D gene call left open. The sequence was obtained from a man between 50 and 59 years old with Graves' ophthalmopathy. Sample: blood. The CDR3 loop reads CASSIVTGSNQPQHF. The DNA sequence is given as TGTGCCAGTAGTATCGTGACGGGGTCCAATCAGCCCCAGCATTTT.